Sequencing of this T cell receptor (beta chain) was carried out in a study of T-cell reconstitution after alpha-beta-depleted transplantation in children. The study's findings and limits: One year after transplant, T-cell counts and diversity came mostly from newly produced T cells. Reportedly, alpha-beta T cells present about two months post-transplant originated from several hundred expanded clones of graft origin. At day 60, the high TCRbeta diversity found in some patients originated from recipient T cells and thymic progenitors that had survived.

Molecular barcoding with unique molecular identifiers was used for the TCRbeta library. A single record per CDR3 protein comes from TCRdb applying MiXCR to the PCR reads. The sample has about 300,000 distinct CDR3 sequences, 10% seen once. Ten or more counts support this clonotype. Its specificity is unknown. Germline loops: CDR1 MNHEY, CDR2 SMNVEV (reference sequence). The germline V and J ends were trimmed by 6 bases and 11 bases, with 19 bases remaining between them. The CDR3 totals 13 residues. This sample comprised PBMCs, obtained before TCRalphabeta/CD19-depleted stem cell transplant. The chain is built from TRBV27 and TRBJ1-1, with D unresolved. The receptor was derived from a boy in the first two years of life with acute myeloid leukemia, due to receive a stem cell transplant. CDR3 sequence (DNA): TGTGCCAGCAGAGAATGGGCAGCTGCGTGGGCTTTCTTT. This sequence encodes CASREWAAAWAFF.